What follows describes a single T cell receptor beta chain. Deletions cut 5 bases from V and 2 bases from J, with 14 bases between. The CDR3 sequence is 15 residues long. Looked up from germline, CDR1 is SGHVS and CDR2 is FNYEAQ. The entry originates in a study of blood T cell repertoires in COVID-19. Study-wide context: COVID-19 samples from acute and convalescent phases originated in the United States, Italy and Spain. Sources were T cells, B-cell-depleted T cells, or PBMCs; the material itself was cDNA or gDNA.

Study processing details: Reference gene primer amplification gave estimated nucleated cell counts. Assay used: immunoSEQ multiplex PCR; TCRdb lists only in-frame clones, some missing. That table furnishes V, J and clone size, whereas the DNA furnished D and trimming. The sample has around 200,000 clones, roughly 90% seen once. This chain uses TRBV7-6 with TRBJ2-3, with D perhaps matching TRBD2 (6 bases). The sequencing sample was made of peripheral blood. The TCR comes from a man in his 70s with active or convalescent COVID-19. CDR3 sequence reads: CASSRSGTYTDTQYF. The CDR3 bases are TGTGCCAGCAGCCGCTCCGGGACTTACACAGATACGCAGTATTTT.